A single sample is the source of the 29 T cell receptor beta chains below, sequenced in a study of T cell repertoires in cytomegalovirus infection. TCRdb ran MiXCR on the reads and lists one entry per CDR3 protein. This table has about 830,000 distinct CDR3 sequences, 32% appearing once. Their antigens are not known. Sequencing was performed on cultured CD8+ T cells from PBMCs, taken from culture after CMV antigen stimulation. The receptors were gathered from a human donor in good health (CMV status not recorded). Some clones in this sample may be carry-over from other donors' samples.

In this sample, this clonotype turned up a few times. The chain couples TRBV5-6 to TRBJ1-1; TRBD1 is a possible D gene (6 bases). Germline-derived CDR1 and CDR2 are SGHDT and YYEEEE. The CDR3 spans 15 residues. V lost 6 bases to trimming and J lost 4 bases, with 19 bases between them. The DNA for the CDR3 is TGTGCCAGCACCTCTGAGCGGGGGGCCGGCACTGAAGCTTTCTTT. Translating it yields CASTSERGAGTEAFF.

This clonotype was counted between two and nine times. This chain uses TRBV10-3 with TRBJ2-7; 8 bases agree with TRBD2. The CDR3 is made up of 17 amino acids. CDR1 and CDR2 (germline): ENHRY, SYGVKD. With 6 bases clipped from V and 2 bases from J, the junction kept 15 bases outside the gene matches. The CDR3 DNA reads TGTGCCATCAGGGCACCCTCCATCAGCGGGGGAACCTACGAGCAGTACTTC. It encodes CAIRAPSISGGTYEQYF.

The J gene is TRBJ1-2, the V gene TRBV12-5, with D perhaps matching TRBD1 (6 bases). Germline V gene sequence: CDR1 LGHNT, CDR2 FRNRAP. The CDR3 sequence is 14 residues long. Trimming took off 9 bases at V and 0 bases at J, with 14 bases between the two ends. CDR3: CASRSPGANYGYTF. In nucleotides, the CDR3 is TGTGCTAGCCGGTCCCCAGGGGCTAACTATGGCTACACCTTC.

The V gene is TRBV19, the J gene TRBJ2-5; TRBD1 agrees at 7 bases. The trim removed 1 base at V and 3 bases at J, leaving 5 bases unmatched. CDR3 length: 15 amino acids. Germline V gene lookup returns CDR1 LNHDA and CDR2 SQIVND (reference sequence). CDR3 DNA: TGTGCCAGTAGTATAGTCGGAGGACAGGAAGAGACCCAGTACTTC. Translated, it gives CASSIVGGQEETQYF. The full variable domain, with the rest looked up from reference TRBV19 and TRBJ2-5, is DGGITQSPKYLFRKEGQNVTLSCEQNLNHDAMYWYRQDPGQGLRLIYYSQIVNDFQKGDIAEGYSVSREKKESFPLTVTSAQKNPTAFYLCASSIVGGQEETQYFGPGTRLLVL.

This clonotype occurred once. The chain employs TRBV6-6 and TRBJ2-7; D unresolved. Looked up from germline, CDR1 is MNHNY and CDR2 is SVGAGI (reference sequence). V lost 3 bases to trimming and J lost 5 bases, with 20 bases between them. The CDR3 is 16 residues long. In DNA form, the CDR3 reads TGTGCCAGCAGTTATGGGCAGGTCGATGGGGTGGACGAGCAGTACTTC. This sequence encodes CASSYGQVDGVDEQYF.

Worth noting for this clonotype: A much larger clone differs from this one at a single base, so this may be a read error. The chain couples TRBV6-5 to TRBJ2-7, with TRBD1 matching over 7 bases. Per germline, CDR1 MNHEY and CDR2 SVGAGI. This CDR3 has 12 amino acids. The CDR3 nucleotides read TGTGCCAACAGTTTGAGAGGACAGGCTGAGTACTTC. It translates to CANSLRGQAEYF.

The chain recombines TRBV3-1 with TRBJ2-3, with D tentatively TRBD1 or TRBD2 (6 bases each). There are 17 residues in the CDR3. V was cut by 5 bases and J by 5 bases, with 23 bases left in between. Germline V gene data show CDR1 as LGHDT and CDR2 as YNNKEL (reference sequence). The chain's CDR3 is CASSGHGGEYPIDTQYF. The CDR3 nucleotides are TGTGCCAGCAGCGGACACGGGGGCGAATACCCAATAGATACGCAGTATTTT.

A word on this clonotype: This may arise from a read error, as a much more abundant clone is one base away. The rearrangement uses TRBV7-8 and TRBJ2-1; tentatively, D is TRBD2 (7 bases). V was shortened by 5 bases and J by 5 bases, with 16 bases between the two germline ends. The germline V gene has CDR1 SGHVS and CDR2 FQNEAQ. This CDR3 region has 15 residues. In nucleotides, the CDR3 is TGTGCCAGCAGCCAAATCCCGGGGGGCAACAATGAGCAGTTCTTC. Translation gives CASSQIPGGNNEQFF.

This clonotype was counted a few times. The V call is TRBV4-1, the J call TRBJ2-7, with 11 bases lining up with TRBD1. With V trimmed by 4 bases and J by 7 bases, 6 bases remained unmatched. The CDR3 sequence is 14 residues long. Germline CDR1 and CDR2: MGHRA and YSYEKL. This CDR3 reads CASSRGQGAREQYF. CDR3 bases: TGCGCCAGCAGCCGAGGACAGGGGGCGCGTGAGCAGTACTTC.

This clonotype showed up just a few times. In DNA form, the CDR3 reads TGTGCCACCATACGGTCGGGGTTGAACACTGAAGCTTTCTTT. Encoded protein: CATIRSGLNTEAFF. This chain connects TRBV7-9 to TRBJ1-1; D is unclear. The V gene's germline CDR1 is SEHNR and CDR2 FQNEAQ (reference sequence). There are 14 residues in the CDR3. Trimming cost V 10 bases and J 0 bases, with 15 bases left between them.

This clonotype was detected only a few times. The rearrangement links TRBV29-1 to TRBJ1-2, with no clear D. The germline V gene encodes CDR1 SQVTM and CDR2 ANQGSEA. Trimming cost V 2 bases and J 3 bases, with 10 bases left between them. The CDR3 extends over 13 amino acids. The CDR3 DNA sequence: TGCAGCGTTGAAATCGGTGTTGACTATGGCTACACCTTC. It yields the protein CSVEIGVDYGYTF.

The genes are TRBV7-3 and TRBJ1-3; no firm D call. Trimming left V 4 bases short and J 0 bases short, with 16 bases between. The CDR3 runs to 17 residues. From germline, CDR1 is SGHTA and CDR2 FQGTGA. This CDR3 is CASSSPPDGSSGNTIYF. The CDR3 nucleotides are TGTGCCAGCAGCTCTCCCCCCGACGGTTCCTCTGGAAACACCATATATTTT. Complete variable domain (other parts from reference TRBV7-3 and TRBJ1-3): GAGVSQTPSNKVTEKGKYVELRCDPISGHTALYWYRQSLGQGPEFLIYFQGTGAADDSGLPNDRFFAVRPEGSVSTLKIQRTERGDSAVYLCASSSPPDGSSGNTIYFGEGSWLTVV.

The chain has TRBV11-2 and TRBJ2-3; 9 nucleotides match TRBD1. The germline V gene has CDR1 SGHAT and CDR2 FQNNGV. This CDR3 has 15 amino acids. V dropped 3 bases and J dropped 3; count of bases not matched to a gene: 4. The CDR3 DNA is TGTGCCAGCAGCTTGTGGGACAGGGAGACAGATACGCAGTATTTT. Protein sequence: CASSLWDRETDTQYF.

This clonotype was observed a few times. The chain links TRBV5-4 to TRBJ1-6; D is possibly TRBD1 (5 bases). Germline values: CDR1 SGHNT, CDR2 YYREEE (reference sequence). The V end lost 5 bases, the J end lost 7 bases, and 7 bases lay between the germline ends. CDR3 length equals 12 residues. CDR3 in amino acids: CASRWGNSPLHF. CDR3 DNA: TGTGCCAGCAGATGGGGGAATTCACCCCTCCACTTT.

This clonotype was counted only a few times. The chain joins TRBV6-5 to TRBJ2-3; no clear D. The germline V and J ends were trimmed by 2 bases and 1 base, with 19 bases remaining between them. CDR1 and CDR2 (germline): MNHEY, SVGAGI. This CDR3 region has 18 residues. CDR3 sequence reads: CASSYEWPDIGGTDTQYF. The CDR3 region has the DNA TGTGCCAGCAGTTACGAATGGCCCGATATAGGCGGCACAGATACGCAGTATTTT.

This sequence joins TRBV19 and TRBJ1-6; D uncertain. V lost 8 bases and J 0 bases, leaving 14 bases between the germline ends. The CDR3 consists of 16 residues. In germline, CDR1 is LNHDA, CDR2 SQIVND (reference sequence). CDR3 sequence: CASSRVLSSYNSPLHF. The CDR3 DNA is TGTGCCAGTTCCCGGGTCTTGAGCTCCTATAATTCACCCCTCCACTTT.

This sequence joins TRBV5-4 and TRBJ2-5; D is uncertain. Germline CDR1 reads SGHNT; CDR2 reads YYREEE (reference sequence). This CDR3 has 15 residues. Trimming took 0 bases from V and 1 from J, leaving 10 bases between them. The CDR3 protein is CASSLGRTLQETQYF. The CDR3 bases are TGTGCCAGCAGCTTGGGAAGGACGCTCCAAGAGACCCAGTACTTC.

This clonotype occurred once. This chain connects TRBV7-4 to TRBJ1-1; D perhaps matches TRBD1 (6 bases). The germline gives CDR1 SGHVT, CDR2 SQSDAQ. This CDR3 has 15 amino acids. The V gene lost 5 bases and the J gene lost 0 bases, with 13 bases spanning the gap. The CDR3 sequence is CASSPSGTLNTEAFF. DNA of the CDR3: TGTGCCAGCAGCCCTAGCGGGACACTGAACACTGAAGCTTTCTTT.

The chain is built from TRBV29-1 and TRBJ1-1; no clear D. Between the trimmed V and J ends, which lost 0 bases and 1 base, there was a span of 9 bases. The CDR3 has 14 residues. CDR1 and CDR2 from the germline V gene are SQVTM and ANQGSEA. The CDR3: CSVEEGLANTEAFF. DNA for the CDR3: TGCAGCGTTGAAGAGGGTCTCGCGAACACTGAAGCTTTCTTT.

The CDR3 region has the DNA TGTGTCAACAGCTTCGGGTCCACCGGGGAGCTGTTTTTT. Translation gives CVNSFGSTGELFF. The chain links TRBV6-2 or TRBV6-3 to TRBJ2-2; no reliable D call. Germline CDR1 and CDR2: MNHEY and SVGEGT. The CDR3 consists of 13 residues.

This clonotype appeared a few times. The chain carries TRBV28 and TRBJ2-5; 9 positions match TRBD2. V shed 8 bases, J shed 2 bases, and the junction held 12 bases outside the gene matches. The CDR3 is 16 amino acids. Germline CDR1 and CDR2: MDHEN and SYDVKM. This CDR3 is CASSTPERGVQETQYF. The CDR3 DNA reads TGTGCCAGCTCTACTCCGGAGCGGGGGGTTCAAGAGACCCAGTACTTC.

The chain has TRBV27 and TRBJ2-4; unclear D gene. The CDR3 totals 16 residues. Trimming cost V 0 bases and J 0 bases, with 9 bases left between them. Looked up from germline, CDR1 is MNHEY and CDR2 is SMNVEV (reference sequence). The chain's CDR3 is CASSLSVSLAKNIQYF. DNA of the CDR3: TGTGCCAGCAGTTTATCGGTCAGTCTAGCCAAAAACATTCAGTACTTC.

Worth noting for this clonotype: Its ends do not fully match the called genes, so a read error is possible. V usage is TRBV4-3 and J usage is TRBJ2-4, with unresolved D. Germline loops: CDR1 LGHNA, CDR2 YSLEER. This CDR3 comprises 16 residues. As DNA, the CDR3 is TGCGCCAGCAGCCAAGATGCCAGGCCAGCCAAAAACTTTCAGTACTTC. This sequence encodes CASSQDARPAKNFQYF.

A few counts support this clonotype. V is TRBV6-2 or TRBV6-3 and J is TRBJ1-1, with D possibly TRBD1 on 5 matching bases. This CDR3 is 18 amino acids long. Trimming took off 1 base at V and 5 bases at J, with 23 bases between the two ends. Germline V gene lookup returns CDR1 MNHEY and CDR2 SVGEGT. CDR3: CASSYYLVQALGGTEAFF. The CDR3 nucleotides read TGTGCCAGCAGTTACTACCTTGTACAGGCCTTAGGAGGAACTGAAGCTTTCTTT.

The J gene is TRBJ2-1, the V gene TRBV6-1; TRBD1 agrees at 7 bases. CDR1 MNHNS and CDR2 SASEGT come from the germline V gene. There are 16 residues in the CDR3. V trimming: 1 base; J trimming: 4 bases; junction bases outside the gene matches: 7. The CDR3 loop is CASSEEGAGDYNEQFF. In nucleotides, the CDR3 is TGTGCCAGCAGTGAAGAGGGGGCAGGGGATTACAATGAGCAGTTCTTC.

V and J are TRBV20-1 and TRBJ1-2; D ambiguous. In germline, CDR1 is DFQATT, CDR2 SNEGSKA (reference sequence). Trimming took off 0 bases at V and 5 bases at J, with 7 bases between the two ends. The CDR3 is made up of 12 amino acids. CDR3 DNA: TGCAGTGCTAGAGAGACGGAGTATGGCTACACCTTC. It specifies CSARETEYGYTF.

This clonotype has at least ten counts. The chain carries TRBV7-8 and TRBJ2-1; 8 bases line up with TRBD1. Germline V CDR1 and CDR2: SGHVS, FQNEAQ. The CDR3 is 14 residues long. Trimming took 5 bases from V and 9 from J; bases not matched to a gene: 9. The DNA for the CDR3 is TGTGCCAGCAGCCCCTGGACAGGGAAAACTGAGCAGTTCTTC. Translation: CASSPWTGKTEQFF.

The gene calls are TRBV9 and TRBJ1-1; no clear D. The V and J ends lost 0 bases and 4 bases respectively, with 13 bases between them. This CDR3 is 15 amino acids long. CDR1 is SGDLS, CDR2 YYNGEE, per germline. CDR3 bases: TGTGCCAGCAGCGTAGCCACGGGGATGGGCACTGAAGCTTTCTTT. It codes for CASSVATGMGTEAFF.

The chain combines TRBV4-2 with TRBJ2-7; 9 bases match TRBD2. The junction had 4 bases not matched to a gene; V was cut back by 0 bases and J by 1 base. There are 16 residues in the CDR3. From germline, CDR1 is LGHNA and CDR2 YNFKEQ. CDR3 sequence (DNA): TGTGCCAGCAGCCAAGATGCGGGGGGGGTTTCCTACGAGCAGTACTTC. Translating gives CASSQDAGGVSYEQYF.